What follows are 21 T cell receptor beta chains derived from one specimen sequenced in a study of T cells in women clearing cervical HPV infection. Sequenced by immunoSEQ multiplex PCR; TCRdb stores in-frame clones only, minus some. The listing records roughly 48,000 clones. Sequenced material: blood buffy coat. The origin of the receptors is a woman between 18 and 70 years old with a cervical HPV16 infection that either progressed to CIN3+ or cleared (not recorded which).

CDR3 DNA, as far as it was read: TGTGCCAGCACTCCCCGGGACACATACCAAGAGACC. Protein product: CASTPRDTYQET. The complete CDR3 reads CASTPRDTYQETQYF. This chain connects TRBV6-2 or TRBV6-3 to TRBJ2-5, with a possible D match to TRBD1 (6 bases). The read ends 3 residues early relative to the CDR3; the germline J gene fills the gap. The CDR3 sequence is 15 residues long. The germline V gene encodes CDR1 MNHEY and CDR2 SVGEGT. V was cut by 7 bases and J by 0 bases, with 15 bases left in between.

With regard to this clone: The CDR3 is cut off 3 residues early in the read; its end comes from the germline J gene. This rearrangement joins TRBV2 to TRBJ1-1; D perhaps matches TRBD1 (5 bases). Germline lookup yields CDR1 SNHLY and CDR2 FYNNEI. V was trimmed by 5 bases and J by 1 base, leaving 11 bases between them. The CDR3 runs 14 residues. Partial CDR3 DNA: TGTGCCAGCAGTCGGGCAGGGCCGAACACTGAA. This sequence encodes CASSRAGPNTE. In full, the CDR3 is CASSRAGPNTEAFF.

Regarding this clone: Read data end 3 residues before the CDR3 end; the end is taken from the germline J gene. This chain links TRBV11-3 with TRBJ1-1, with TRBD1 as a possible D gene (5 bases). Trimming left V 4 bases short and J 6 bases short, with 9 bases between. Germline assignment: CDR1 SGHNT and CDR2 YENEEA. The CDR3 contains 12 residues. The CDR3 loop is CASSSDNSEAFF. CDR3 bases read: TGTGCCAGCAGCTCGGACAACTCTGAA. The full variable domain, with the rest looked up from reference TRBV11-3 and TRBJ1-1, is EAGVVQSPRYKIIEKKQPVAFWCNPISGHNTLYWYLQNLGQGPELLIRYENEEAVDDSQLPKDRFSAERLKGVDSTLKIQPAELGDSAVYLCASSSDNSEAFFGQGTRLTVV.

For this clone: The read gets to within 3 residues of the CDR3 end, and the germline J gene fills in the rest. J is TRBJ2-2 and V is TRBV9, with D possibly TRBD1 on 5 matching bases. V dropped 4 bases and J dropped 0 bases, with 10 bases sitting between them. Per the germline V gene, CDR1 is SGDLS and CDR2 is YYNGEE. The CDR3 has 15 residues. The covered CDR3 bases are TGTGCCAGCAGCCCCACAGGTGCGAACACCGGGGAG. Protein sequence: CASSPTGANTGE. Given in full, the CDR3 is CASSPTGANTGELFF.

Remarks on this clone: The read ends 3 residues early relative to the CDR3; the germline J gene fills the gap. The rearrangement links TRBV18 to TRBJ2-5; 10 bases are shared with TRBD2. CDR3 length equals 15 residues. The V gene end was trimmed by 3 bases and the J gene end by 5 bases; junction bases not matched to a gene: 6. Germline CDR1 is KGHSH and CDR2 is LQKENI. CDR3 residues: CASSPRAGGRETQYF. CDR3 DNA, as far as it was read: TGTGCCAGCTCACCCCGAGCGGGAGGGCGGGAGACC.

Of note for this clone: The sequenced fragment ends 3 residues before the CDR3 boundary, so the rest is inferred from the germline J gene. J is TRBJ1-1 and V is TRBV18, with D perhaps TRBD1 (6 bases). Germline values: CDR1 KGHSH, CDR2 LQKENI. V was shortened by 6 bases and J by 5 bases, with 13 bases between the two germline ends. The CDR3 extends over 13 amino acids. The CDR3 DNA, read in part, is TGTGCCAGCTCTCAGACAGGAGGGACTGAA. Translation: CASSQTGGTE. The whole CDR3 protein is CASSQTGGTEAFF. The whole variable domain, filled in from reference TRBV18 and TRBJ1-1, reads NAGVMQNPRHLVRRRGQEARLRCSPMKGHSHVYWYRQLPEEGLKFMVYLQKENIIDESGMPKERFSAEFPKEGPSILRIQQVVRGDSAAYFCASSQTGGTEAFFGQGTRLTVV.

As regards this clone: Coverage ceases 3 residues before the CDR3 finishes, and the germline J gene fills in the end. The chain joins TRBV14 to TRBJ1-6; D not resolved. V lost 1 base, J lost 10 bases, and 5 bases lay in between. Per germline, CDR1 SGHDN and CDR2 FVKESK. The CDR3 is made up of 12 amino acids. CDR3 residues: CASSQVHSPLHF. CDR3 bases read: TGTGCCAGCAGCCAAGTACACTCACCC. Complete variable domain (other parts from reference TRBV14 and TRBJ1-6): EAGVTQFPSHSVIEKGQTVTLRCDPISGHDNLYWYRRVMGKEIKFLLHFVKESKQDESGMPNNRFLAERTGGTYSTLKVQPAELEDSGVYFCASSQVHSPLHFGNGTRLTVT.

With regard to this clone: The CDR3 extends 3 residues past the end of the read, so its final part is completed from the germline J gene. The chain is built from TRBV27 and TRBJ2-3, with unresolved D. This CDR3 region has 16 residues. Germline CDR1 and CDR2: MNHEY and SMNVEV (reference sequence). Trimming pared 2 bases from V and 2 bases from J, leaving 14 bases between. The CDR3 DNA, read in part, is TGTGCCAGCAGTTTACGTCACGCAGTACCCACAGATACG. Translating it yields CASSLRHAVPTDT. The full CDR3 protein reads CASSLRHAVPTDTQYF.

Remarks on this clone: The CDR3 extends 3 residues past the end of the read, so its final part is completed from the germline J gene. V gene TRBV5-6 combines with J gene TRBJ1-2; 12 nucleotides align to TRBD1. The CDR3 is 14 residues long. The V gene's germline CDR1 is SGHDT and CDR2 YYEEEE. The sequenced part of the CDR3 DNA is TGTGCCAGCAGCTGGGGACAGGGGGCTGAGGGC. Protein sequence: CASSWGQGAEG. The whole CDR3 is CASSWGQGAEGYTF.

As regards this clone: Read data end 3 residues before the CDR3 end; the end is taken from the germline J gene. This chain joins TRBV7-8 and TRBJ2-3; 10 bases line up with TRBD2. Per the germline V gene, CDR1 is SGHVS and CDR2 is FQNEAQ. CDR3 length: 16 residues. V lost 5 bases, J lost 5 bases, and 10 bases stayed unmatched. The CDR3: CASSQREGLRKDTQYF. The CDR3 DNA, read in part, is TGTGCCAGCAGCCAGCGGGAGGGCCTTCGGAAAGATACG.

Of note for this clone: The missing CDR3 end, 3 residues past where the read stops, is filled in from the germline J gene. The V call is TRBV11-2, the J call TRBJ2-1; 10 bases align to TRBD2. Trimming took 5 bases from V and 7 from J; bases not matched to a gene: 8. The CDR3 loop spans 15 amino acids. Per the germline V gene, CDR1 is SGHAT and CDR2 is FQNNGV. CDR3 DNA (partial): TGTGCCAGCAGCACCTGGGCTAGCGGGAGAAATGAG. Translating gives CASSTWASGRNE. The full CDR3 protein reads CASSTWASGRNEQFF. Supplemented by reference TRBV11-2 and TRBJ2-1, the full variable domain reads EAGVAQSPRYKIIEKRQSVAFWCNPISGHATLYWYQQILGQGPKLLIQFQNNGVVDDSQLPKDRFSAERLKGVDSTLKIQPAKLEDSAVYLCASSTWASGRNEQFFGPGTRLTVL.

The CDR3 loop reads CASSFHPGGNTEAFF. The sequenced CDR3 bases are TGCGCCAGCAGCTTTCATCCAGGGGGAAACACTGAA. This chain connects TRBV5-1 to TRBJ1-1; 7 positions match TRBD1. The missing CDR3 end, 3 residues past where the read stops, is filled in from the germline J gene. Unmatched junction bases numbered 6, after V lost 2 bases and J lost 2 bases. The CDR3 extends over 15 amino acids. Germline assignment: CDR1 SGHRS and CDR2 YFSETQ. The full variable domain, its missing parts supplied by reference TRBV5-1 and TRBJ1-1, is KAGVTQTPRYLIKTRGQQVTLSCSPISGHRSVSWYQQTPGQGLQFLFEYFSETQRNKGNFPGRFSGRQFSNSRSEMNVSTLELGDSALYLCASSFHPGGNTEAFFGQGTRLTVV.

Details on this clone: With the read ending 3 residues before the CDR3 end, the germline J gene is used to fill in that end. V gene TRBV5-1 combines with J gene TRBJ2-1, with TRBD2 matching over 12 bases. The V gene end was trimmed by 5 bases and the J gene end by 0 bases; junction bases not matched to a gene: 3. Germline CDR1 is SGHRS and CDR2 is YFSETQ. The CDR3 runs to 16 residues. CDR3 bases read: TGCGCCAGCAGGAGACTAGCGGGGGCCTCCTACAATGAG. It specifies CASRRLAGASYNE. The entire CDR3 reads CASRRLAGASYNEQFF.

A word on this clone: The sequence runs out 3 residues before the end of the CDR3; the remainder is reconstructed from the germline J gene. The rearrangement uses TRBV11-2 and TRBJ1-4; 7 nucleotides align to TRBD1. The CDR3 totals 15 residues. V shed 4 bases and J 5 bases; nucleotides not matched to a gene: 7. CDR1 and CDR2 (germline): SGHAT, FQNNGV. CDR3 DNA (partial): TGTGCCAGCAGCTCATCGACAGGGCCGAATGAAAAA. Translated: CASSSSTGPNEK. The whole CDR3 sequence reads CASSSSTGPNEKLFF.

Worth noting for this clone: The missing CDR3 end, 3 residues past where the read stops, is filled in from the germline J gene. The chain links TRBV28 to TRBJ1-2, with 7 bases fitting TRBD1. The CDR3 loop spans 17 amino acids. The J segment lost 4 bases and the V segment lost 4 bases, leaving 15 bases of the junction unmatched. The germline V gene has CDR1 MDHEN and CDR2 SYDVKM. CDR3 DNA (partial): TGTGCCAGCAGTTCTCCGGGACAGCGATTTAGGCTCTATGGC. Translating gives CASSSPGQRFRLYG. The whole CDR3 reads CASSSPGQRFRLYGYTF.

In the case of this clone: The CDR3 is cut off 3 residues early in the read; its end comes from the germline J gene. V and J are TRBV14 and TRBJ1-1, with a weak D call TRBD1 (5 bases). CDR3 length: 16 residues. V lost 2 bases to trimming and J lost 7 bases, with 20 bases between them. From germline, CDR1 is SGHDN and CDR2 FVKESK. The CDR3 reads CASSQRQILFSYEAFF. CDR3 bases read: TGTGCCAGCAGCCAACGACAGATTTTGTTCAGCTATGAA.

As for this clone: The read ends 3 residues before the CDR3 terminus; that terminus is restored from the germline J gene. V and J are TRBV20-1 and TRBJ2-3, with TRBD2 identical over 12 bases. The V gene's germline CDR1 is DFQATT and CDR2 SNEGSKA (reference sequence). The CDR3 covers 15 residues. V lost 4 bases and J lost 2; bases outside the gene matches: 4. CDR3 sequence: CSAKRTSGNTDTQYF. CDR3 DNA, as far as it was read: TGCAGTGCTAAGAGGACTAGCGGGAACACAGATACG.

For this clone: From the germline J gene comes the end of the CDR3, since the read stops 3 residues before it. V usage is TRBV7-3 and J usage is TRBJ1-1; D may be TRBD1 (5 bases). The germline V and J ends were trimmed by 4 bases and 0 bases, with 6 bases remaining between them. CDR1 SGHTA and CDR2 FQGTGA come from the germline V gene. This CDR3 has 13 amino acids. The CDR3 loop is CASSSTVNTEAFF. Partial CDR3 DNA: TGTGCCAGCAGCTCGACAGTGAACACTGAA.

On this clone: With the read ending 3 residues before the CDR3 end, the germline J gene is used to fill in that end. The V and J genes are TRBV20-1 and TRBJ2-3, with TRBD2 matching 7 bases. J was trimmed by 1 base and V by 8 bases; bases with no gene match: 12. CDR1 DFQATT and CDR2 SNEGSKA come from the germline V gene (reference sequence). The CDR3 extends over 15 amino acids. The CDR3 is CSIPGRAGGTDTQYF. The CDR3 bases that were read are TGCAGTATACCGGGGAGGGCGGGGGGCACAGATACG.

The CDR3 DNA, read in part, is TGTGCCAGTAGTACCCAGGTCTTCTACGAG. Translating gives CASSTQVFYE. The whole CDR3 protein reads CASSTQVFYEQYF. The V call is TRBV19, the J call TRBJ2-7; no definite D call. The read terminates 3 residues ahead of where the CDR3 ends, so the germline J gene completes it. CDR1 LNHDA and CDR2 SQIVND come from the germline V gene (reference sequence). Trimming pared 4 bases from V and 3 bases from J, leaving 10 bases between. The CDR3 contains 13 residues. Based on the CDR3 plus reference TRBV19 and TRBJ2-7, the full variable domain is DGGITQSPKYLFRKEGQNVTLSCEQNLNHDAMYWYRQDPGQGLRLIYYSQIVNDFQKGDIAEGYSVSREKKESFPLTVTSAQKNPTAFYLCASSTQVFYEQYFGPGTRLTVT.

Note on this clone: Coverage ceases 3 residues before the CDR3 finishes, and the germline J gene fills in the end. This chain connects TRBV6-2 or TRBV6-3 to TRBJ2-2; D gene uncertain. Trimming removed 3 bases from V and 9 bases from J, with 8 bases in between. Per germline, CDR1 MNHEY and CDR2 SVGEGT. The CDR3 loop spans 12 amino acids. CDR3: CASSYLAWELFF. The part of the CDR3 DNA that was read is TGTGCCAGCAGTTATTTGGCCTGGGAG.